This TCR beta chain was sequenced during a study of blood T cell repertoires in COVID-19 (dated by TCRdb to about 2020). In the study overall: The collaborator samples originated in the United States, Italy and Spain and spanned the acute and convalescent phases of COVID-19. The material from the prospective study consisted of cDNA or gDNA derived from T cells, B-cell-depleted T cells, or PBMCs. The dataset comprised deeply sampled blood TCRbeta repertoires from subjects exposed to, actively infected with, or recovered from COVID-19. A freely available public database, intended as a resource for researchers studying the immune response to SARS-CoV-2, is where the repertoires were released. The samples were drawn from two sources: the first 160 participants of the ongoing ImmuneRACE study, and 950 to 1,500 subjects contributed by 6 global collaborators. Nearly every sample came with metadata listing a de-identified subject ID, COVID-19 status, age in years and sex. HLA class I and class II types, where available, came from metadata supplied by the sample provider rather than from assay-based typing. Broader findings and caveats from the paper: Clinical and demographic metadata were provided uncurated, with the amount varying by source and participant.

The immunoSEQ Assay, a bias-controlled multiplex PCR, was used to amplify TCRbeta CDR3 regions from genomic DNA. As for the original processing: The number of nucleated cells in each sample was estimated from the amplification of reference gene primers within the assay. Sequence reads were collapsed and filtered to measure the absolute abundance of every unique TCRbeta CDR3 rearrangement. For each sample, productive Simpson clonality was calculated by taking the square root of Simpson's diversity index across productive rearrangements. This immuneACCESS table, as held by TCRdb, lists in-frame sequences with V and J called but not all clones. Of the missing ones, under half trace to an unresolved V gene in checked studies; the others have no known cause. That table is the source of V, J and clone size, and D and trimming were worked out from the DNA. For this sample the table gives 130,000 to 150,000 clones, of which 80% to 85% were detected only once. The top ten hold 5% to 7% of the sample.

CDR1 and CDR2 (SGHAT, FQDESV) derive from the germline V gene (reference sequence). V sheds 5 bases and J sheds 1 base, leaving 11 bases between their ends. The CDR3 sequence holds 15 residues, the cysteine and phenylalanine included. Kept here is only the CDR3 DNA, which spans 45 bases and is read in frame from base 1. Concerning this clone: The antigen this receptor binds is unknown. No base quality values were provided; no much bigger clone lies one nucleotide off.

In the prospective study, participants were about 18 to 95 years old, resided in about two dozen geographic areas of the United States, and were enrolled through a virtual design. Cohort assignment in the prospective study relied on participant-reported clinical history from a screening survey and a study questionnaire. A participant counted as exposed if, within 2 weeks of entering the study, that participant had been in contact with someone who had a PCR-confirmed or clinician-diagnosed COVID-19 case. Mobile phlebotomists in the prospective study collected whole blood, serum and a nasopharyngeal or oropharyngeal swab from every participant. Prospective study participants could optionally give additional blood draws and questionnaires over a roughly two-month period. Before DNA extraction, blood samples from the prospective study were shipped at room temperature or frozen.

This chain joins TRBV11-1 to TRBJ2-2; a tentative D match to TRBD1 spans 6 bases. Source material: PBMCs or T cells enriched from blood (not recorded which). This TCR derives from a woman aged 45-65 years who had been exposed to COVID-19. For the CDR3, the sequence is CASSRPTGNTGELFF. The DNA sequence is TGTGCCAGCAGCCGACCGACAGGGAACACCGGGGAGCTGTTTTTT.